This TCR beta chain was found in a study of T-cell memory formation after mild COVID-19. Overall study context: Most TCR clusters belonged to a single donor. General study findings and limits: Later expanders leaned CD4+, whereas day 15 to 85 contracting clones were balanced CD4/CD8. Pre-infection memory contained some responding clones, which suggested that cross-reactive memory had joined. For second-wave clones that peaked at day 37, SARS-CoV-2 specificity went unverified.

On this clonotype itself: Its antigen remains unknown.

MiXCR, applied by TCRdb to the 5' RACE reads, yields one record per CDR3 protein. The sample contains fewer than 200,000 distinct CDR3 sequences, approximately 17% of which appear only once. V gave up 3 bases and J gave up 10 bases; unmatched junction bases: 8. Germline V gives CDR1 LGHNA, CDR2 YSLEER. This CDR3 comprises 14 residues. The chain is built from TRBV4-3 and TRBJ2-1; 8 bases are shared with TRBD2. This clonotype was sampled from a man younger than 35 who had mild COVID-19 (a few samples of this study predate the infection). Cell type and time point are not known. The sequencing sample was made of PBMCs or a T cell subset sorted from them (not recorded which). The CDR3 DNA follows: TGCGCCAGCAGCCAGGCGGGGGGTCTGGCGGAGCAGTTCTTC. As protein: CASSQAGGLAEQFF.